The source of this T cell receptor beta chain is a study of cytomegalovirus exposure and HLA in healthy donors. The method was immunoSEQ multiplex PCR; TCRdb's version includes in-frame clones alone and lacks a portion of them. The sample contains more than 100,000 clones, around 87% of which appear only once. The study, taken as a whole, reports: Many donors shared some public TCRs, even though most TCR sequences were rare. Subsequent analysis found a tendency for first-cohort TCR clusters to co-occur within the 120 or so validation repertoires.

The trim removed 4 bases at V and 6 bases at J, leaving 10 bases unmatched. The V gene's germline CDR1 is MDHEN and CDR2 SYDVKM. The CDR3 length is 16 residues. As to this clone: As yet, its antigen is unknown.

This clonotype originated in a woman between 18 and 29 years old in good health and CMV-seropositive. The J gene is TRBJ2-3, the V gene TRBV28; 10 bases fit TRBD2. The sample taken for sequencing was PBMCs. DNA of the CDR3: TGTGCCAGCAGTTCCCTAGCGGGAGAGGGAGGTGATACGCAGTATTTT. It translates to CASSSLAGEGGDTQYF.